The TCR beta chain under discussion was sequenced for a study of cytomegalovirus exposure and HLA in healthy donors. Study-wide background: Genotyping of 400 or so donors showed that around 85% belonged to the Caucasian-associated ancestry cluster. The study, taken as a whole, reports: In an earlier analysis, most TCR beta V segments were productive about 87% or about 30% of the time.

Germline CDR1 reads MNHNY; CDR2 reads SVGAGI (reference sequence). Trimming cost V 3 bases and J 5 bases, with 10 bases left between them. This CDR3 is 13 amino acids long. In the PCR, 60 Vbeta and 13 Jbeta primers were used. Some clones are missing from TCRdb's copy, which holds only in-frame ones; the method was immunoSEQ multiplex PCR. The table lists 100,000 to 150,000 clones, about 80% of them singletons, with about 1.8% in the top ten. The count of this clone is one. As yet, its antigen is unknown. Sequenced sample: PBMCs. The TCR comes from a woman in her fifties or sixties in good health and CMV-seronegative. V is TRBV6-6 and J is TRBJ2-5; perhaps TRBD2 as D (5 bases). The chain's CDR3 is CASSYRWEETQYF. The CDR3 nucleotides read TGTGCCAGCAGTTATCGGTGGGAGGAGACCCAGTACTTC.